One and the same sample provided the 19 T cell receptor beta chains below, sequenced in a study of blood T cell repertoires in COVID-19. The repertoire was sequenced with immunoSEQ multiplex PCR; TCRdb's copy has only in-frame clones and lacks some. This sample has about 220,000 clones, with around 84% found just once. Input material: peripheral blood. All receptors come from a human donor in a cohort sampled during active COVID-19.

V and J are TRBV5-4 and TRBJ2-1; 8 bases fit TRBD2. V dropped 3 bases and J dropped 5; count of bases not matched to a gene: 7. The CDR3 covers 15 residues. Germline V gives CDR1 SGHNT, CDR2 YYREEE (reference sequence). The CDR3 protein is CASSSGGELHNEQFF. CDR3 nucleotides: TGTGCCAGCAGCTCCGGGGGGGAGCTACACAATGAGCAGTTCTTC.

There are many counts of this clone. This rearrangement joins TRBV7-9 to TRBJ1-2; no reliable D call. The length of the CDR3 is 15 residues. Germline V lookup: CDR1 SEHNR, CDR2 FQNEAQ (reference sequence). V was cut by 1 base and J by 2 bases, with 11 bases left in between. The CDR3 DNA reads TGTGCCAGCAGCTTAGGGCGGATGGAAAACTATGGCTACACCTTC. Amino acid sequence: CASSLGRMENYGYTF.

The J gene is TRBJ2-2, the V gene TRBV27, with D tentatively TRBD1 (5 bases). Trimming took off 2 bases at V and 4 bases at J, with 17 bases between the two ends. The CDR3 length is 17 residues. Per the germline V gene, CDR1 is MNHEY and CDR2 is SMNVEV (reference sequence). The CDR3 spells CASSLRWQGLTTGELFF. As DNA, the CDR3 is TGTGCCAGCAGTTTAAGGTGGCAGGGCCTTACCACCGGGGAGCTGTTTTTT.

This chain links TRBV7-9 with TRBJ2-3, with D possibly being TRBD2 (5 bases). Germline CDR1 and CDR2: SEHNR and FQNEAQ (reference sequence). The CDR3 length is 17 residues. Trimming shortened V by 3 bases and J by 0 bases, and 16 bases separated the two germline ends. CDR3 nucleotides: TGTGCCAGCAGCTTTTCCGCCCTAGCTTCTAGCACAGATACGCAGTATTTT. Residues: CASSFSALASSTDTQYF. Variable domain in full (rest from reference TRBV7-9 and TRBJ2-3): DTGVSQNPRHKITKRGQNVTFRCDPISEHNRLYWYRQTLGQGPEFLTYFQNEAQLEKSRLLSDRFSAERPKGSFSTLEIQRTEQGDSAMYLCASSFSALASSTDTQYFGPGTRLTVL.

The J gene is TRBJ2-7, the V gene TRBV28; TRBD1 might be the D (6 bases). Germline V gene sequence: CDR1 MDHEN, CDR2 SYDVKM. V dropped 6 bases and J dropped 3 bases, with 12 bases sitting between them. This CDR3 is built from 13 residues. In DNA form, the CDR3 reads TGTGCCAGCAGCCTACAGGGTTTCTACGAGCAGTACTTC. It yields the protein CASSLQGFYEQYF.

This clone came up once. V usage is TRBV5-1 and J usage is TRBJ2-1; TRBD2 aligns across 7 bases. The CDR3 runs 14 residues. The germline gives CDR1 SGHRS, CDR2 YFSETQ. After removal of 5 bases from V and 2 bases from J, the junction contained 4 bases not matched to a gene. The CDR3: CASSASGAYNEQFF. The CDR3 DNA reads as TGCGCCAGCAGTGCTAGCGGAGCCTACAATGAGCAGTTCTTC.

The count of this clone is one. This chain connects TRBV18 to TRBJ1-3; the match to TRBD1 covers 9 bases. Germline trimming cut 4 bases from V and 0 bases from J; bases unmatched to any gene: 7. CDR3 length: 17 amino acids. Looked up from germline, CDR1 is KGHSH and CDR2 is LQKENI. The DNA for the CDR3 is TGTGCCAGCTCACTTCGGACAGGGGCCGACTCTGGAAACACCATATATTTT. Protein: CASSLRTGADSGNTIYF.

The J gene is TRBJ2-1, the V gene TRBV18; 7 nucleotides line up with TRBD2. V lost 6 bases and J lost 7; bases outside the gene matches: 6. Germline assignment: CDR1 KGHSH and CDR2 LQKENI. This CDR3 is built from 13 residues. The CDR3 region has the DNA TGTGCCAGCTCCCTAGGACTAGATAATGAGCAGTTCTTC. The encoded protein is CASSLGLDNEQFF.

V is TRBV11-3 and J is TRBJ1-1; D not resolved. The V and J ends lost 3 bases and 4 bases respectively, with 9 bases between them. CDR3 length equals 13 residues. CDR1 SGHNT and CDR2 YENEEA come from the germline V gene. CDR3: CASSFARSTEAFF. The CDR3 DNA is TGTGCCAGCAGCTTTGCCCGGTCCACTGAAGCTTTCTTT. The whole variable domain, remainder taken from reference TRBV11-3 and TRBJ1-1, is EAGVVQSPRYKIIEKKQPVAFWCNPISGHNTLYWYLQNLGQGPELLIRYENEEAVDDSQLPKDRFSAERLKGVDSTLKIQPAELGDSAVYLCASSFARSTEAFFGQGTRLTVV.

J is TRBJ2-1 and V is TRBV21-1; the table names TRBD2, a call not compared with the DNA. TRBV21-1 is noted as a pseudogene. The CDR3 covers 17 residues. The CDR3 DNA is TGTGCCAGCAGCTCCCTGGTCGCCGGGAGTTACGACAATGAGCAGTTCTTC. Its protein product is CASSSLVAGSYDNEQFF.

This rearrangement joins TRBV4-1 to TRBJ2-5; 8 nucleotides align to TRBD1. Germline lookup yields CDR1 MGHRA and CDR2 YSYEKL. V shed 4 bases, J shed 4 bases, and the junction held 17 bases outside the gene matches. CDR3 length: 18 amino acids. DNA for the CDR3: TGCGCCAGCAGCCCCCACACGAAGGGTCAGGGGGCCTCAGAGACCCAGTACTTC. The encoded protein is CASSPHTKGQGASETQYF.

The CDR3 region is CASSLRRNTEAFF. The CDR3 region has the DNA TGTGCCAGCAGCTTAAGGAGGAACACTGAAGCTTTCTTT. The chain joins TRBV7-2 to TRBJ1-1; D uncertain. CDR1 is SGHTA, CDR2 FQGNSA, per germline. The V end lost 2 bases, the J end lost 1 base, and 5 bases lay between the germline ends. The CDR3 is 13 amino acids.

The rearrangement links TRBV19 to TRBJ1-4; D is uncertain. Germline V CDR1 and CDR2: LNHDA, SQIVND (reference sequence). V dropped 10 bases and J dropped 5 bases, with 8 bases sitting between them. The CDR3 is 11 amino acids. The CDR3 DNA follows: TGTGCCATCAAATTCAATGAAAAACTGTTTTTT. The encoded protein is CAIKFNEKLFF.

The count of this clone is one. The V gene is TRBV6-5, the J gene TRBJ1-4; weak D call: TRBD1 (5 bases). The germline V and J ends were trimmed by 8 bases and 0 bases, with 10 bases remaining between them. This CDR3 region has 14 residues. CDR1 MNHEY and CDR2 SVGAGI come from the germline V gene. CDR3 sequence: CASAGIPTNEKLFF. The CDR3 DNA reads as TGTGCCAGCGCAGGGATACCAACTAATGAAAAACTGTTTTTT.

The chain recombines TRBV6-5 with TRBJ1-2; no reliable D call. This CDR3 is built from 12 residues. From germline, CDR1 is MNHEY and CDR2 SVGAGI. V was trimmed by 6 bases and J by 4 bases, leaving 9 bases between them. DNA of the CDR3: TGTGCCAGCAGCCCAACTTCCTATGGCTACACCTTC. Its protein is CASSPTSYGYTF.

The V call is TRBV9, the J call TRBJ2-1; D is unresolved. V gave up 3 bases and J gave up 0 bases, with 10 bases separating them. Germline CDR1 reads SGDLS; CDR2 reads YYNGEE. This CDR3 has 15 residues. The CDR3 spells CASSADLSSYNEQFF. CDR3 in DNA: TGTGCCAGCAGCGCTGACTTGAGCTCCTACAATGAGCAGTTCTTC.

The rearrangement links TRBV7-6 to TRBJ2-7; no clear D. V lost 4 bases to trimming and J lost 2 bases, with 3 bases between them. The CDR3 length is 11 residues. Germline V lookup: CDR1 SGHVS, CDR2 FNYEAQ. As DNA, the CDR3 is TGTGCCAGCAGCTCCACCTACGAGCAGTACTTC. Protein product: CASSSTYEQYF.

The V call is TRBV7-2, the J call TRBJ2-1; 8 positions agree with TRBD2. This CDR3 contains 15 residues. Per the germline V gene, CDR1 is SGHTA and CDR2 is FQGNSA. Trimming removed 2 bases from V and 5 bases from J; junction bases left unmatched: 5. DNA of the CDR3: TGTGCCAGCAGCTTAAGTAGCGGGAAGCACAATGAGCAGTTCTTC. It yields the protein CASSLSSGKHNEQFF. The variable domain in full, with the rest retrieved from reference TRBV7-2 and TRBJ2-1, is GAGVSQSPSNKVTEKGKDVELRCDPISGHTALYWYRQSLGQGLEFLIYFQGNSAPDKSGLPSDRFSAERTGGSVSTLTIQRTQQEDSAVYLCASSLSSGKHNEQFFGPGTRLTVL.

The rearrangement uses TRBV7-2 and TRBJ1-5, with D perhaps matching TRBD1 (5 bases). The CDR3 has 14 amino acids. The V and J ends lost 2 bases and 10 bases respectively, with 15 bases between them. Germline values: CDR1 SGHTA, CDR2 FQGNSA. CDR3 sequence: CASSLQGGEGPQHF. The CDR3 nucleotides read TGTGCCAGCAGCTTACAGGGAGGGGAAGGACCCCAGCATTTT. Full variable domain (missing parts from reference TRBV7-2 and TRBJ1-5): GAGVSQSPSNKVTEKGKDVELRCDPISGHTALYWYRQSLGQGLEFLIYFQGNSAPDKSGLPSDRFSAERTGGSVSTLTIQRTQQEDSAVYLCASSLQGGEGPQHFGDGTRLSIL.